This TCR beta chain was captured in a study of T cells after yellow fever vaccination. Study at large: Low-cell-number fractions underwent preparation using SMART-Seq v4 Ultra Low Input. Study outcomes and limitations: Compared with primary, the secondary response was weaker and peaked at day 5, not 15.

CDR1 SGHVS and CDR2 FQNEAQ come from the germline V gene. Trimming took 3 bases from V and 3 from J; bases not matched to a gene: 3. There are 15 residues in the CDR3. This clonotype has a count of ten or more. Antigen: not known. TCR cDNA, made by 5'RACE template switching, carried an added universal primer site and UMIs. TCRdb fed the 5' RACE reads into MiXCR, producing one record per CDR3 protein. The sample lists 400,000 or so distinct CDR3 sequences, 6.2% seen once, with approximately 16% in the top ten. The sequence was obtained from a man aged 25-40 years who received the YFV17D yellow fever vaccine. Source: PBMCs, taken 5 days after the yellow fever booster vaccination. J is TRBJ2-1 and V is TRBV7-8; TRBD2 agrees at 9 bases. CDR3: CASSLREGFYNEQFF. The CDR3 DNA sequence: TGTGCCAGCAGCTTGCGGGAGGGTTTCTACAATGAGCAGTTCTTC. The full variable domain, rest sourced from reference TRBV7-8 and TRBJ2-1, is GAGVSQSPRYKVAKRGQDVALRCDPISGHVSLFWYQQALGQGPEFLTYFQNEAQLDKSGLPSDRFFAERPEGSVSTLKIQRTQQEDSAVYLCASSLREGFYNEQFFGPGTRLTVL.